The entry that follows covers one T cell receptor (beta chain) sequence. These data come from a study of blood T cell repertoires in COVID-19. As for the study in general: The origin of the acute and convalescent COVID-19 samples was the United States, Italy and Spain. PBMCs, B-cell-depleted T cells, or T cells were the source of the cDNA or gDNA that made up the material.

In the authors' workflow: Using reference gene primer amplification, nucleated cell counts were estimated. Clones were sequenced by immunoSEQ multiplex PCR, and TCRdb holds only the in-frame ones, with some missing. V, J and clone size were drawn from that table, and D and trimming were deduced from the DNA. The data hold roughly 84,000 clones, with 80% observed a single time. The clonotype originates from a woman in her 40s with active or convalescent COVID-19. The sample comprised peripheral blood.

DNA of the CDR3: TGTGCCAGCACCTTCGGGGGAGGCTACGAGCAGTACTTC. It is translated as CASTFGGGYEQYF. This rearrangement joins TRBV12-3 or TRBV12-4 to TRBJ2-7, with D tentatively TRBD2 (6 bases). This CDR3 spans 13 amino acids. The V end lost 7 bases, the J end lost 3 bases, and 13 bases lay between the germline ends.